The 25 T cell receptor beta chains listed next were all sequenced from one sample in a study of PD-1 blockade in mismatch repair-deficient tumors (dated by TCRdb to about 2017). The library was generated by the immunoSEQ multiplex PCR assay. TCRdb provides this immuneACCESS table in a form limited to in-frame rearrangements. Some clones are lacking; in checked studies, under half of them reflect an unresolved V gene, and why the rest are absent is not known. For this sample the table gives about 100,000 clones, of which 82% were detected only once. The leading ten clones occupy about 6.3% of the sample. This specimen consisted of peripheral blood, obtained around 8 months after starting pembrolizumab. The receptors come from an adult with mismatch repair-deficient cancer.

The chain links TRBV21-1 to TRBJ2-6. TRBV21-1 is deemed a pseudogene. The CDR3 covers 18 residues. CDR3 in DNA: TGTGCCAGTTCTATACTGTGGGTCCTTTCCTCTGGGGCCAACGTCCTGACTTTC. It encodes CASSILWVLSSGANVLTF.

This rearrangement joins TRBV19 to TRBJ2-1, with 12 bases that match TRBD2. Germline V gene sequence: CDR1 LNHDA, CDR2 SQIVND (reference sequence). This CDR3 is built from 15 residues. J was trimmed by 6 bases and V by 4 bases; bases with no gene match: 4. The CDR3 sequence: CASSNLAGGPNEQFF. The CDR3 DNA reads TGTGCCAGTAGTAACCTAGCGGGAGGGCCCAATGAGCAGTTCTTC.

CDR3 sequence reads: CASGLAASTGELFF. DNA of the CDR3: TGTGCCAGCGGACTAGCGGCCTCCACCGGGGAGCTGTTTTTT. The chain carries TRBV9 and TRBJ2-2; 10 nucleotides match TRBD2. Germline-derived CDR1 and CDR2 are SGDLS and YYNGEE. This CDR3 has 14 amino acids. The V gene end was trimmed by 7 bases and the J gene end by 4 bases; junction bases not matched to a gene: 4.

The V call is TRBV6-5, the J call TRBJ2-1; 8 bases are shared with TRBD2. This CDR3 has 15 residues. The J segment lost 6 bases and the V segment lost 4 bases, leaving 8 bases of the junction unmatched. In germline, CDR1 is MNHEY, CDR2 SVGAGI. As DNA, the CDR3 is TGTGCCAGCAGTTCTCAGCGGGAGAGCCTCAATGAGCAGTTCTTC. Translated: CASSSQRESLNEQFF.

V gene TRBV7-3 combines with J gene TRBJ1-1, with D possibly matching TRBD1 (5 bases). The germline V gene has CDR1 SGHTA and CDR2 FQGTGA. The CDR3 length is 14 residues. V was pared by 1 base and J by 3 bases, with 9 bases between. The CDR3 DNA reads as TGTGCCAGCAGCTTAAGGGCAGGGTACACTGAAGCTTTCTTT. This sequence encodes CASSLRAGYTEAFF.

The V call is TRBV19, the J call TRBJ2-1; D possibly corresponds to TRBD2 (6 bases). Trimming removed 6 bases from V and 4 bases from J, with 10 bases in between. Germline assignment: CDR1 LNHDA and CDR2 SQIVND (reference sequence). The CDR3 is 13 amino acids. CDR3 bases: TGTGCCAGTAGCCCACGGGGGTACAATGAGCAGTTCTTC. Protein: CASSPRGYNEQFF.

This clone was found a few times. This rearrangement joins TRBV19 to TRBJ2-5; a possible D gene is TRBD1 (6 bases). Germline V CDR1 and CDR2: LNHDA, SQIVND (reference sequence). Trimming removed 1 base at V and 6 bases at J, with 12 bases between. This CDR3 has 14 amino acids. In nucleotides, the CDR3 is TGTGCCAGTAGTATAGCTACAGGGAACAAGACCCAGTACTTC. It specifies CASSIATGNKTQYF.

This clone was detected once. The CDR3 sequence is CASSRGTGNTEAFF. In DNA form, the CDR3 reads TGTGCCAGCAGTAGGGGGACAGGGAACACTGAAGCTTTCTTT. The chain uses TRBV6-5 and TRBJ1-1; 8 nucleotides align to TRBD1. Germline CDR1 and CDR2: MNHEY and SVGAGI. V trimming: 5 bases; J trimming: 1 base; junction bases outside the gene matches: 3. The CDR3 runs to 14 residues.

This clone was seen only once. The rearrangement uses TRBV6-6 and TRBJ2-2, with 7 bases aligning to TRBD2. V dropped 6 bases and J dropped 6; count of bases not matched to a gene: 10. Germline lookup yields CDR1 MNHNY and CDR2 SVGAGI (reference sequence). The CDR3 sequence is 15 residues long. CDR3: CASSAGRMVPGELFF. In DNA form, the CDR3 reads TGTGCCAGCAGCGCCGGGAGGATGGTACCCGGGGAGCTGTTTTTT.

V is TRBV7-3 and J is TRBJ2-2; D is perhaps TRBD1 or TRBD2 (5 bases each). Germline CDR1 reads SGHTA; CDR2 reads FQGTGA. There are 16 residues in the CDR3. Trimming removed 5 bases at V and 7 bases at J, with 20 bases between. The CDR3 DNA is TGTGCCAGCAGCCCTAACGGGGCAGGCCTTGGCGGGGAGCTGTTTTTT. Residues: CASSPNGAGLGGELFF.

V usage is TRBV12-5 and J usage is TRBJ2-7; TRBD1 matches at 10 bases. CDR3 length: 15 amino acids. The ends lost 5 bases at V and 2 bases at J; junction bases unmatched: 6. The germline gives CDR1 LGHNT, CDR2 FRNRAP. The CDR3, as DNA: TGTGCTAGTGGTCAAGACAGGGGGCGAACCTACGAGCAGTACTTC. It yields the protein CASGQDRGRTYEQYF.

This chain uses TRBV18 with TRBJ2-7; D gene uncertain. Trimming stripped 2 bases from V and 4 bases from J, with 9 bases between. Germline CDR1 and CDR2: KGHSH and LQKENI. The CDR3 totals 13 residues. Written as DNA, the CDR3 is TGTGCCAGCTCACCAGCCGAGAGTTACGAGCAGTACTTC. Residues: CASSPAESYEQYF.

V usage is TRBV18 and J usage is TRBJ2-1; no clear D gene. Trimming removed 6 bases at V and 1 base at J, with 10 bases between. The CDR3 has 14 residues. Germline CDR1 is KGHSH and CDR2 is LQKENI. CDR3 protein: CASSPANSYNEQFF. DNA of the CDR3: TGTGCCAGCTCCCCCGCTAATTCCTACAATGAGCAGTTCTTC.

The chain employs TRBV21-1 and TRBJ2-6. TRBV21-1 is given as a pseudogene. The CDR3 runs 18 residues. The CDR3 bases are TGTGCCAGCAGCAAATATCGCAAGGATTCGTCTGGGGCCAACGTCCTGACTTTC. Translated: CASSKYRKDSSGANVLTF.

The CDR3 loop is CASSPQGGDYTF. Here the CDR3 DNA reads TGTGCCAGTAGTCCCCAGGGCGGCGACTACACCTTC. J is TRBJ1-2 and V is TRBV19, with D possibly TRBD1 on 5 matching bases. V was clipped by 5 bases and J by 10 bases, with 14 bases between them. The germline gives CDR1 LNHDA, CDR2 SQIVND (reference sequence). The CDR3 is 12 amino acids.

This clone was picked up one time. This chain joins TRBV19 and TRBJ1-1, with 7 positions matching TRBD1. Germline trimming cut 3 bases from V and 4 bases from J; bases unmatched to any gene: 5. The length of the CDR3 is 14 residues. Germline V gives CDR1 LNHDA, CDR2 SQIVND (reference sequence). The CDR3, as DNA: TGTGCCAGTAGTATCTCCAGGGGGTCCACTGAAGCTTTCTTT. Translating gives CASSISRGSTEAFF.

The chain carries TRBV4-3 and TRBJ2-3; 11 bases are a match to TRBD2. The germline gives CDR1 LGHNA, CDR2 YSLEER. The CDR3 totals 16 residues. V lost 3 bases and J lost 5; bases outside the gene matches: 7. The DNA of the CDR3 is TGCGCCAGCAGCCATGTACTAGCGGGAGTATTAGATACGCAGTATTTT. Encoded protein: CASSHVLAGVLDTQYF.

V and J are TRBV6-1 and TRBJ1-1; D not certain. Germline CDR1 and CDR2: MNHNS and SASEGT. V lost 8 bases, J lost 0 bases, and 10 bases lay in between. The CDR3 loop spans 13 amino acids. CDR3 region: CASASELNTEAFF. The CDR3 DNA reads as TGTGCCAGCGCTTCAGAGTTGAACACTGAAGCTTTCTTT.

The chain combines TRBV7-2 with TRBJ1-2, with no clear D. Trimming took 1 base from V and 8 from J, leaving 2 bases between them. Germline loops: CDR1 SGHTA, CDR2 FQGNSA. The CDR3 consists of 10 residues. In DNA form, the CDR3 reads TGTGCCAGCAGCTTAGTCGGCTACACCTTC. It specifies CASSLVGYTF.

The rearrangement joins TRBV20-1 to TRBJ2-3; TRBD2 is a possible D gene (5 bases). Germline values: CDR1 DFQATT, CDR2 SNEGSKA (reference sequence). The CDR3 consists of 11 residues. V lost 6 bases and J lost 5, with 9 bases in between. DNA of the CDR3: TGCAGTGCCAGTCGGGGAGATACGCAGTATTTT. It codes for CSASRGDTQYF.

The rearrangement uses TRBV11-2 and TRBJ2-7, with D perhaps matching TRBD2 (6 bases). The CDR3 is 15 amino acids. CDR1 is SGHAT, CDR2 FQNNGV, per germline. V lost 6 bases and J lost 3, with 18 bases in between. The CDR3 region is CASRTTGLTHYEQYF. CDR3 nucleotides: TGTGCCAGCAGGACCACGGGACTGACACACTACGAGCAGTACTTC. The full variable domain, completed using reference TRBV11-2 and TRBJ2-7, is EAGVAQSPRYKIIEKRQSVAFWCNPISGHATLYWYQQILGQGPKLLIQFQNNGVVDDSQLPKDRFSAERLKGVDSTLKIQPAKLEDSAVYLCASRTTGLTHYEQYFGPGTRLTVT.

The genes are TRBV11-2 and TRBJ2-5, with 7 bases fitting TRBD2. V shed 1 base and J 2 bases; nucleotides not matched to a gene: 4. The CDR3 has 15 residues. Per the germline V gene, CDR1 is SGHAT and CDR2 is FQNNGV. Written as DNA, the CDR3 is TGTGCCAGCAGCTTAGTGACTAGCTCTCAAGAGACCCAGTACTTC. Translated, it gives CASSLVTSSQETQYF.

The rearrangement uses TRBV6-4 and TRBJ2-2, with TRBD2 as a possible D gene (5 bases). The V end lost 4 bases, the J end lost 4 bases, and 10 bases lay between the germline ends. The CDR3 runs 14 residues. The germline V gene has CDR1 MRHNA and CDR2 SNTAGT. The CDR3 DNA reads TGTGCCAGCAGTGGGGAGATTAGCACCGGGGAGCTGTTTTTT. It is translated as CASSGEISTGELFF.

This sequence joins TRBV2 and TRBJ2-7; D may be TRBD2 (5 bases). The CDR3 spans 14 residues. Per the germline V gene, CDR1 is SNHLY and CDR2 is FYNNEI. The germline V and J ends were trimmed by 6 bases and 2 bases, with 14 bases remaining between them. CDR3 in DNA: TGTGCCAGCAGGGACCCAGTGCGGGCCTACGAGCAGTACTTC. Its translation: CASRDPVRAYEQYF.

This clone was observed a few times. J is TRBJ1-1 and V is TRBV6-5, with D hard to call. Germline CDR1 is MNHEY and CDR2 is SVGAGI. V dropped 2 bases and J dropped 11 bases, with 9 bases sitting between them. This CDR3 has 11 amino acids. CDR3 protein: CASSYESYAFF. The CDR3 DNA sequence: TGTGCCAGCAGTTACGAATCATACGCTTTCTTT.